The present T cell receptor beta chain was sequenced within a study of CD8 T cells in ankylosing spondylitis. Study-level results: With a CD8+ phenotype, disease-linked clones were relatively rare in peripheral blood. Clones linked to disease were reported to show significant enrichment in matched ankylosing spondylitis synovial fluid.

TCRdb analysed the 5' RACE reads with MiXCR anew, one entry per CDR3 protein. Of about 110,000 distinct CDR3 sequences in the sample, 20% to 30% were seen once. This clonotype was observed a few times. Its antigen is not known. The sequenced material came from synovial fluid, either unsorted or a sorted T cell fraction (not recorded which). This clonotype was obtained from a male donor with ankylosing spondylitis.

The CDR3 region has the DNA TGCAGTGCTGGCCGTGATCCCAACTACGAGCAGTACTTC. Protein sequence: CSAGRDPNYEQYF. The chain employs TRBV20-1 and TRBJ2-7; D is ambiguous. This CDR3 has 13 residues. The ends were cut back, 5 bases at V and 3 bases at J, with 14 bases in the middle. Germline V gene data show CDR1 as DFQATT and CDR2 as SNEGSKA (reference sequence).